This entry lists 10 T cell receptor beta chains sequenced from one sample in a study of hypomethylating agent response in myelodysplastic syndrome. Profiling relied on immunoSEQ multiplex PCR, and the TCRdb table lists in-frame clones only, not all of them. The repertoire holds 4,700 or so clones, with roughly four fifths as singletons. Here the sequenced sample was bone marrow, taken before or after starting hypomethylating agent treatment for myelodysplastic syndrome (not recorded which). These receptors were obtained from a human donor with myelodysplastic syndrome.

By its share, this clone is large (0.1 to 1%). The gene calls are TRBV7-8 and TRBJ1-6; 7 bases are shared with TRBD1. J lost 1 base, V lost 4 bases, and 4 bases had no gene match. Per the germline V gene, CDR1 is SGHVS and CDR2 is FQNEAQ. CDR3 size: 16 residues. The CDR3 sequence: CASSSPQGSYNSPLHF. The CDR3, as DNA: TGTGCCAGCAGCTCTCCACAGGGGTCCTATAATTCACCCCTCCACTTT. The whole variable domain, filled in from reference TRBV7-8 and TRBJ1-6, reads GAGVSQSPRYKVAKRGQDVALRCDPISGHVSLFWYQQALGQGPEFLTYFQNEAQLDKSGLPSDRFFAERPEGSVSTLKIQRTQQEDSAVYLCASSSPQGSYNSPLHFGNGTRLTVT.

The gene calls are TRBV10-3 and TRBJ2-1, with TRBD1 matching over 12 bases. Germline CDR1 and CDR2: ENHRY and SYGVKD. Trimming at V came to 6 bases and at J to 7 bases, leaving 7 bases not matched to a gene. This CDR3 region has 15 residues. Written as DNA, the CDR3 is TGTGCCATCAGGCAAGGGACAGGGGGCCGAAATGAGCAGTTCTTC. This encodes CAIRQGTGGRNEQFF.

This clone was found once. The chain uses TRBV5-4 and TRBJ2-2; D gene unclear. CDR1 SGHNT and CDR2 YYREEE come from the germline V gene (reference sequence). The CDR3 contains 15 residues. Trimming cost V 3 bases and J 0 bases, with 9 bases left between them. The CDR3 DNA follows: TGTGCCAGCAGCTCTGAGATCGCGAACACCGGGGAGCTGTTTTTT. Encoded protein: CASSSEIANTGELFF.

V is TRBV7-2 and J is TRBJ2-2; 7 bases map to TRBD2. After removal of 6 bases from V and 4 bases from J, the junction contained 11 bases not matched to a gene. The germline gives CDR1 SGHTA, CDR2 FQGNSA. This CDR3 comprises 16 residues. The CDR3 DNA sequence: TGTGCCAGCAGACCAGGCGGGCGGGGGTTCACCGGGGAGCTGTTTTTT. Translating it yields CASRPGGRGFTGELFF.

In its sample, this clone was seen once. This chain links TRBV6-1 with TRBJ2-2; no definite D call. Trimming pared 6 bases from V and 5 bases from J, leaving 10 bases between. The CDR3 covers 13 residues. Germline CDR1 MNHNS, CDR2 SASEGT. CDR3 amino acids: CASREVQTGELFF. CDR3 coding DNA: TGTGCCAGCAGAGAGGTACAGACCGGGGAGCTGTTTTTT.

The V and J genes are TRBV2 and TRBJ2-7, with a possible D match to TRBD1 (6 bases). The CDR3 has 13 amino acids. In germline, CDR1 is SNHLY, CDR2 FYNNEI. V was trimmed by 0 bases and J by 7 bases, leaving 10 bases between them. This CDR3 is CASSEAEQGEQYF. DNA for the CDR3: TGTGCCAGCAGTGAAGCCGAGCAGGGGGAGCAGTACTTC.

The rearrangement uses TRBV7-2 and TRBJ1-1, with D maybe TRBD1 (5 bases). Germline CDR1 is SGHTA and CDR2 is FQGNSA. V was pared by 1 base and J by 1 base, with 16 bases between. The CDR3 runs 17 residues. CDR3 in amino acids: CASSLGLGRGRNTEAFF. The CDR3 DNA sequence: TGTGCCAGCAGCTTAGGCCTAGGGCGGGGGAGGAACACTGAAGCTTTCTTT.

The chain combines TRBV28 with TRBJ1-5; a possible D gene is TRBD1 (6 bases). The CDR3 consists of 14 residues. V was clipped by 9 bases and J by 7 bases, with 19 bases between them. Looked up from germline, CDR1 is MDHEN and CDR2 is SYDVKM. The CDR3 region has the DNA TGTGCCAGTTTTGTGCGGGGGGCTGGACAGCCCCAGCATTTT. Its protein product is CASFVRGAGQPQHF.

This clone was seen a single time. The chain couples TRBV6-1 to TRBJ2-3; tentatively, D is TRBD1 (5 bases). From germline, CDR1 is MNHNS and CDR2 SASEGT. This CDR3 region has 14 residues. V was shortened by 5 bases and J by 5 bases, with 14 bases between the two germline ends. CDR3 DNA sequence: TGTGCCAGCAGTAACCTCAGGGTGAGAGATACGCAGTATTTT. As protein: CASSNLRVRDTQYF.

This chain connects TRBV7-2 to TRBJ2-1, with D perhaps matching TRBD1 (6 bases). Germline V gene sequence: CDR1 SGHTA, CDR2 FQGNSA. The CDR3 is made up of 15 amino acids. V lost 5 bases and J lost 6, with 17 bases in between. For the CDR3, the DNA is TGTGCCAGCAGCGCATATCGGGAAGGGGGCAATGAGCAGTTCTTC. Translation: CASSAYREGGNEQFF.